These 20 T cell receptor beta chains came from one sample sequenced in a study of blood T cell repertoires in COVID-19. TCRdb keeps only in-frame clones here, not all; method: immunoSEQ multiplex PCR. This sample has about 220,000 clones, with over 75% found just once. The specimen sequenced was PBMCs or T cells enriched from blood (not recorded which). The receptors here all came from a woman aged 60-70 years who had recovered from COVID-19.

This sequence joins TRBV6-5 and TRBJ2-3; TRBD2 agrees at 7 bases. Germline V lookup: CDR1 MNHEY, CDR2 SVGAGI. This CDR3 region has 15 residues. J was trimmed by 0 bases and V by 5 bases; bases with no gene match: 5. CDR3 sequence (DNA): TGTGCCAGCAGTCTTAGCGGGCTTAGCACAGATACGCAGTATTTT. Translated: CASSLSGLSTDTQYF.

This clone was seen just once. V is TRBV7-2 and J is TRBJ2-7, with TRBD1 identical over 8 bases. V was pared by 5 bases and J by 5 bases, with 5 bases of the junction left unmatched. The germline CDR1 and CDR2 sequences are SGHTA and FQGNSA. CDR3 size: 13 residues. CDR3 nucleotides: TGTGCCAGCAGCCACAACAGGGGGAACGAGCAGTACTTC. It yields the protein CASSHNRGNEQYF.

This rearrangement joins TRBV12-5 to TRBJ1-1; possibly TRBD1 for D (5 bases). With 6 bases removed from V and 2 bases from J, the gap between germline ends came to 10 bases. Germline CDR1 reads LGHNT; CDR2 reads FRNRAP. CDR3 length equals 13 residues. The CDR3 DNA reads as TGTGCTAGTGGCCGCGGGGGAAACACTGAAGCTTTCTTT. Translated: CASGRGGNTEAFF.

The chain employs TRBV10-3 and TRBJ1-4; TRBD1 might be the D (6 bases). The germline V gene encodes CDR1 ENHRY and CDR2 SYGVKD. Trimming removed 2 bases from V and 8 bases from J, with 12 bases in between. This CDR3 is 14 amino acids long. This CDR3 reads CAISETGRQEKLFF. Written as DNA, the CDR3 is TGTGCCATCAGTGAGACAGGGAGACAGGAAAAACTGTTTTTT.

This chain joins TRBV19 and TRBJ1-5; 10 bases align to TRBD1. Germline CDR1 and CDR2: LNHDA and SQIVND (reference sequence). V lost 5 bases to trimming and J lost 5 bases; unmatched junction nucleotides: 9. The CDR3 length is 16 residues. The CDR3 DNA follows: TGTGCCAGTAGTGGATTTCGGACAGGGGGGGATCAGCCCCAGCATTTT. It encodes CASSGFRTGGDQPQHF.

This chain links TRBV5-5 with TRBJ1-2; D is perhaps TRBD1 (5 bases). This CDR3 has 15 residues. The V gene's germline CDR1 is SGHKS and CDR2 YYEKEE (reference sequence). Trimming cost V 1 base and J 5 bases, with 15 bases left between them. CDR3 residues: CASSLIGQGEYGYTF. CDR3 bases: TGTGCCAGCAGCTTGATAGGGCAGGGCGAATATGGCTACACCTTC.

The rearrangement links TRBV7-2 to TRBJ1-5, with a possible D match to TRBD1 (6 bases). V lost 0 bases, J lost 7 bases, and 16 bases lay in between. Germline V gene sequence: CDR1 SGHTA, CDR2 FQGNSA. The CDR3 contains 16 residues. CDR3 residues: CASSLAVGQGKQPQHF. The CDR3 DNA follows: TGTGCCAGCAGCTTAGCTGTAGGGCAGGGGAAGCAGCCCCAGCATTTT.

Here the CDR3 reads CASSLAQTAEAFF. DNA of the CDR3: TGCGCCAGCAGCTTGGCACAAACCGCTGAAGCTTTCTTT. The chain combines TRBV5-1 with TRBJ1-1; D is unresolved. V was shortened by 0 bases and J by 6 bases, with 9 bases between the two germline ends. The CDR3 is made up of 13 amino acids. Germline V gives CDR1 SGHRS, CDR2 YFSETQ.

This clone was counted ten times or more. The chain links TRBV20-1 to TRBJ2-6; D unresolved. Trimming took 3 bases from V and 4 from J, leaving 10 bases between them. The germline V gene has CDR1 DFQATT and CDR2 SNEGSKA (reference sequence). The CDR3 is made up of 14 amino acids. CDR3 amino acids: CSASSGSGANVLTF. CDR3 nucleotides: TGCAGTGCTAGTAGTGGCTCAGGGGCCAACGTCCTGACTTTC.

Of note for this clone: The sample carries other DNA sequences with the same CDR3. The chain employs TRBV19 and TRBJ2-7; 7 bases are shared with TRBD1. V dropped 5 bases and J dropped 0; count of bases not matched to a gene: 4. CDR1 is LNHDA, CDR2 SQIVND, per germline (reference sequence). The CDR3 has 14 residues. The CDR3 spells CASSRGQASYEQYF. The CDR3 DNA reads as TGTGCCAGTAGTCGTGGACAGGCCTCCTACGAGCAGTACTTC.

The J gene is TRBJ1-4, the V gene TRBV20-1, with 8 bases matching TRBD1. The CDR3 consists of 13 residues. Trimming removed 3 bases from V and 8 bases from J; junction bases left unmatched: 5. CDR1 is DFQATT and CDR2 is SNEGSKA in the germline V gene (reference sequence). In nucleotides, the CDR3 is TGCAGTGCTAGTGGTACAGGGGGGGAAAAACTGTTTTTT. Translation gives CSASGTGGEKLFF.

The rearrangement links TRBV5-1 to TRBJ1-1; 7 bases are shared with TRBD1. V lost 3 bases to trimming and J lost 4 bases; unmatched junction nucleotides: 0. The CDR3 extends over 12 amino acids. CDR1 and CDR2 from the germline V gene are SGHRS and YFSETQ. Here the CDR3 reads CASSYRGTEAFF. The CDR3 nucleotides read TGCGCCAGCAGCTACAGGGGCACTGAAGCTTTCTTT. The full variable domain, its missing parts supplied by reference TRBV5-1 and TRBJ1-1, is KAGVTQTPRYLIKTRGQQVTLSCSPISGHRSVSWYQQTPGQGLQFLFEYFSETQRNKGNFPGRFSGRQFSNSRSEMNVSTLELGDSALYLCASSYRGTEAFFGQGTRLTVV.

The chain joins TRBV6-5 to TRBJ1-3; unclear D gene. Deletions cut 4 bases from V and 0 bases from J, with 7 bases between. The CDR3 extends over 14 amino acids. From germline, CDR1 is MNHEY and CDR2 SVGAGI. In DNA form, the CDR3 reads TGTGCCAGCAGTTCCGGTTACTCTGGAAACACCATATATTTT. Its translation: CASSSGYSGNTIYF.

CDR3 sequence (DNA): TGCGCCAGCAGCCATGACAGTGAAAAACTGTTTTTT. It translates to CASSHDSEKLFF. The chain employs TRBV4-3 and TRBJ1-4, with D possibly being TRBD1 (5 bases). The germline V gene has CDR1 LGHNA and CDR2 YSLEER. The CDR3 is made up of 12 amino acids. V was trimmed by 3 bases and J by 7 bases, leaving 6 bases between them.

The chain uses TRBV19 and TRBJ1-1; the match to TRBD1 covers 8 bases. The CDR3 spans 17 residues. The germline gives CDR1 LNHDA, CDR2 SQIVND (reference sequence). The J segment lost 4 bases and the V segment lost 3 bases, leaving 13 bases of the junction unmatched. CDR3 DNA sequence: TGTGCCAGTAGTATTTTTGGAGGCAGGGGGCAAGGCACTGAAGCTTTCTTT. Its protein product is CASSIFGGRGQGTEAFF.

This chain joins TRBV23-1 and TRBJ1-2; no definite D call. TRBV23-1 carries the ORF label, with uncertain function. V shed 0 bases and J shed 3 bases, with 11 bases lying between them. The CDR3 has 15 residues. The CDR3 sequence is CASSQSEGSYYGYTF. The CDR3, as DNA: TGCGCCAGCAGTCAATCGGAGGGCTCGTACTATGGCTACACCTTC.

This chain connects TRBV7-9 to TRBJ2-2; 7 nucleotides align to TRBD1. V dropped 4 bases and J dropped 0; count of bases not matched to a gene: 2. The germline CDR1 and CDR2 sequences are SEHNR and FQNEAQ (reference sequence). The CDR3 runs to 15 residues. The CDR3 reads CASSYRGPNTGELFF. For the CDR3, the DNA is TGTGCCAGCAGCTACAGGGGTCCGAACACCGGGGAGCTGTTTTTT.

The chain combines TRBV10-1 with TRBJ2-1, with 11 bases fitting TRBD1. After removal of 6 bases from V and 10 bases from J, the junction contained 8 bases not matched to a gene. This CDR3 is 14 amino acids long. The V gene's germline CDR1 is WNHNN and CDR2 SYGVQD (reference sequence). This chain's CDR3 is CASSSGQGVGEQFF. CDR3 coding DNA: TGCGCCAGCAGCTCGGGACAGGGGGTGGGGGAGCAGTTCTTC.

The chain couples TRBV20-1 to TRBJ2-5; maybe TRBD1 (6 bases). CDR3 size: 11 residues. The V end lost 6 bases, the J end lost 5 bases, and 10 bases lay between the germline ends. The germline gives CDR1 DFQATT, CDR2 SNEGSKA (reference sequence). CDR3 DNA: TGCAGTGCCACAGGGAGCGAGACCCAGTACTTC. Translating it yields CSATGSETQYF.

V is TRBV27 and J is TRBJ2-3; TRBD1 agrees at 7 bases. CDR3 size: 13 residues. The germline CDR1 and CDR2 sequences are MNHEY and SMNVEV (reference sequence). V lost 7 bases, J lost 4 bases, and 5 bases stayed unmatched. CDR3 amino acids: CASTPQGSDTQYF. For the CDR3, the DNA is TGTGCCAGCACCCCACAGGGGTCAGATACGCAGTATTTT.